Described below is a single T cell receptor beta chain sequence and its context. What antigen it recognizes has not been identified. No quality values exist for individual bases; no much larger clone is one base distant. This specimen comes from a study of T cell responses to AZD1222 COVID-19 vaccine (dated by TCRdb to 2020 to 2022). Regarding the research as a whole: AZD1222 recipients whose second dose came at about 4 weeks and those whose second dose came at about 12 weeks were combined into one group, since spike-specific TCR depth and breadth did not differ between the two schedules. Trial participants were enrolled by age into 18-55, 56-69 and 70-plus year subgroups, with about 150, 28 and 57 TCR-sequenced participants respectively. A total of 233 trial participants underwent TCR sequencing, of whom about 200 had received two doses of AZD1222 and around 25 had received two doses of the MenACWY control vaccine.

The CDR3 regions of human TCRbeta chains were subjected to immunosequencing. Per the source publication's procedure: TCRs in the repertoires were compared against a reference library of SARS-CoV-2-specific TCRs that had been generated with the MIRA antigen-specificity platform. Breadth meant the fraction of unique TCRs that were SARS-CoV-2-associated, whereas depth meant the fraction of total T cells that were SARS-CoV-2-associated. Using the MIRA data, each spike-specific TCR was assigned both to the spike region to which the TCR was reactive and to a CD4 or CD8 class. Log10-transformed breadth and depth values were compared by one-way ANOVA with Sidak's multiple comparisons tests. The source is immuneACCESS, and TCRdb retained only in-frame sequences with V and J called. Part of the clones is not carried over; for the studies checked, unresolved V genes explain less than half of this, and the remainder is unexplained. That table is the source of V, J and clone size, and D and trimming were worked out from the DNA. The sample has around 130,000 clones on record, roughly 85% of them singletons. The top ten clonotypes cover just under 9.5% of the sample.

What the authors observed across the whole study: Most participants were white British and females outnumbered males, and the authors suggested that clonal diversity may have been underestimated. Only five to seven AZD1222 recipients were SARS-CoV-2 seropositive at baseline, limiting conclusions about previously exposed vaccinees. Because no samples from the day 14 peak response were available, repertoires could be characterized only after the peak T cell response. The 56-69-year group was small, and its depth increase did not reach significance, likely because of low power. Reportedly, close to half of the unique spike-specific TCRs recognized epitopes lying outside the regions that are mutated in the B.1.351 and B.1.1.7 variants. Spike-specific TCR breadth and depth rose significantly after two AZD1222 doses compared with day 0 and with MenACWY recipients. The vaccine-associated CD4 TCRs covered the entire spike protein, and the dominant responses fell in regions 160-218 and 743-854.

The time point label of this sample denotes: baseline before first vaccination. Samples from vaccinated people were obtained from the UK trials COV001 and COV002, which included a single-blind randomized controlled phase 2/3 trial of AZD1222 (ChAdOx1 nCoV-19) in healthy adults. For TCRbeta chain sequencing, PBMC samples from trial participants were taken at day 0 and at day 28 after the second dose. This material consisted of peripheral blood, taken on day 0 of AZD1222 vaccination. The clonotype comes from an adult in good health.

DNA sequence: TGCAGCGCGGGTCTAATCAGCCTAATAAACACTGAAGCTTTCTTT. This codes for CSAGLISLINTEAFF. Rearrangement joined TRBV29-1 to TRBJ1-1; no D gene can be assigned with confidence. The junction carries 20 bases between V and J, which are trimmed by 7 bases and 2 bases respectively. The germline V gene specifies SQVTM as CDR1 and ANQGSEA as CDR2. There are 15 amino acids in the CDR3, from cysteine to phenylalanine inclusive. The CDR3 DNA has 45 bases and is translated from base 1. Beyond the CDR3, the reference TRBV29-1 and TRBJ1-1 genes provide the residues; the full variable domain reads: SAVISQKPSRDICQRGTSLTIQCQVDSQVTMMFWYRQQPGQSLTLIATANQGSEATYESGFVIDKFPISRPNLTFSTLTVSNMSPEDSSIYLCSAGLISLINTEAFFGQGTRLTVV.